Listed below are T cell receptor beta chains from one sample, sequenced in a study of OX40 agonist ivuxolimab in advanced cancers. TCRdb's table, derived via immunoSEQ multiplex PCR, lists solely in-frame clones and lacks some. This table has about 73,000 clones, about 90% appearing once. This specimen consisted of CD4+ or CD8+ T cells sorted from blood, obtained in a trial of the OX40 agonist ivuxolimab. The receptors come from an adult with an advanced solid tumor such as melanoma, head and neck, liver or kidney cancer. CDR3s include the opening cysteine and the closing phenylalanine or tryptophan. The order of the fields is clone size, V gene, J gene, CDR3 protein. Clone size appears in some rows only: once, few, many, or a class for an expanded clone.

>-|TRBV19|TRBJ2-7
CASSISIRDEQYF
>-|TRBV4-1|TRBJ2-3
CASSHPGQGTSDTQYF
>-|TRBV4-1|TRBJ2-3
CASSQDRGTSRYLRQYF
>-|TRBV4-1|TRBJ1-1
CASSQLLTPLGAFF
>-|TRBV6-5|TRBJ1-2
CASSYGGRLNYGYTF
>-|TRBV14|TRBJ1-2
CASSQDYRYHGYTF
>medium-sized|TRBV19|TRBJ1-1
CASSIGHLNTEAFF
>-|TRBV11-2|TRBJ1-1
CASSLWTDAFF
>-|TRBV7-7|TRBJ1-1
CASSLGDGTEAFF
>once|TRBV6-5|TRBJ2-1
CASSSTSGGTLQFF
>-|TRBV5-1|TRBJ1-2
CASSLRGQDGCTF
>-|TRBV6-5|TRBJ1-1
CASRTGSEAFF